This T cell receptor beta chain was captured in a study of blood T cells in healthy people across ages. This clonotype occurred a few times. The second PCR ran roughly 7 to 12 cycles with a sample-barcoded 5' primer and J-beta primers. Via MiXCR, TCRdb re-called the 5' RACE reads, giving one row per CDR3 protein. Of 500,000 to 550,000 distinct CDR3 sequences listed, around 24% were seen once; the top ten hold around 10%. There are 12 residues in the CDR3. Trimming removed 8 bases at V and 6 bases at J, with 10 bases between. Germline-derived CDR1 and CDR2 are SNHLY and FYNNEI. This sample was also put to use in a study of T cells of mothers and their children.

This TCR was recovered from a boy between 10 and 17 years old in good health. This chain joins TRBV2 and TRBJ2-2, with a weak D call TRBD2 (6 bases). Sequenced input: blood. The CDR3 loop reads CASGTGPGELFF. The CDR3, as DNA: TGTGCCAGCGGGACTGGGCCCGGGGAGCTGTTTTTT.